These T cell receptor beta chains were read from a single sample in a study of cytomegalovirus exposure and HLA in healthy donors. Data came from immunoSEQ multiplex PCR; TCRdb stores just in-frame clones and leaves some out. The table includes some 150,000 clones, around 76% detected once. The specimen was PBMCs. The receptors stem from a man aged 55 to 70 in good health and CMV-seronegative. The conserved cysteine and the conserved F or W are not part of the CDR3 here. A D gene is named only where the DNA matches it firmly.

d_call	cdr3_length	v_call	j_call	cdr3_aa
.	15	TRBV7-9	TRBJ2-3	SSSLGLAEGGSDTQY
TRBD2	14	TRBV6-5	TRBJ2-7	ASSFRLAGGPYEQY
.	13	TRBV5-4	TRBJ2-2	ASSSGMANTGELF
TRBD1	13	TRBV6-5	TRBJ2-7	ASSQGQGGAYEQY
.	12	TRBV5-1	TRBJ1-2	ASSLADRNYGYT
.	13	TRBV7-2	TRBJ2-1	ASSLAASSYNEQF
.	14	TRBV28	TRBJ2-1	ASSLPVGEGRSKQF
.	13	TRBV7-9	TRBJ1-6	ASSTGSGQDSPLH
TRBD2	14	TRBV5-1	TRBJ2-3	ASSLRLAGVTDTQY
TRBD1	13	TRBV9	TRBJ1-2	ASSPSTGVNYGYT
TRBD1	14	TRBV5-4	TRBJ2-3	ASSRLDRGPTDTQY
TRBD2	17	TRBV11-3	TRBJ2-1	ASSLAPGLAGDSYNEQF
TRBD2	13	TRBV7-2	TRBJ2-5	ASSPQTGGLGTQY
.	14	TRBV7-3	TRBJ2-5	ASSPRQGRRGETQY
.	11	TRBV30	TRBJ1-5	AWSVSRQEPQH
TRBD2	14	TRBV11-2	TRBJ2-1	ASSLRGSGTSNEQF
TRBD2	13	TRBV7-9	TRBJ2-3	SSSLAGAGTDTQY
TRBD1	17	TRBV7-8	TRBJ1-5	ASSPNWALTGGFSQPQH
TRBD2	14	TRBV7-2	TRBJ2-5	ASTRPGLGGEETQY
.	15	TRBV11-3	TRBJ2-4	ASSLCLAWRAKNIQY
.	11	TRBV11-2	TRBJ1-4	ASSLVAREKLF
.	13	TRBV2	TRBJ2-3	ASSDTGGATDTQY
.	12	TRBV5-1	TRBJ2-3	ASSLDGGQDTQY
.	13	TRBV5-1	TRBJ2-7	ASSLGGIGPYEQY
TRBD2	13	TRBV28	TRBJ2-7	ASSLITSGTYEQY
TRBD2	14	TRBV7-9	TRBJ2-7	ASSPPLAGVHREQY
.	12	TRBV11-3	TRBJ2-1	ASSSPTTYNEQF
TRBD2	13	TRBV5-1	TRBJ2-5	ASSWTGRGGETQY
TRBD2	15	TRBV4-1	TRBJ2-3	ASSQEASVAGTDTQY
TRBD2	11	TRBV6-6	TRBJ2-7	ASRLLTSDEQY
TRBD2	13	TRBV28	TRBJ2-7	ASSLLTSGLYEQY
TRBD2	13	TRBV4-2	TRBJ2-7	ASSQELAGPYEQY
.	11	TRBV12-5	TRBJ2-1	ASGSGTPSNQF
.	15	TRBV28	TRBJ2-7	ASSLPPPGSDTYEQY
.	10	TRBV18	TRBJ2-7	ASSPSTYEQY
.	12	TRBV5-1	.	ASSLGLGFNEQY
TRBD2	15	TRBV29-1	TRBJ2-2	SVAGTSGSLGTGELF
.	10	TRBV7-8	TRBJ1-1	ASSIGETEAF
TRBD2	16	TRBV28	TRBJ2-5	ASSLPLFTSVAKETQY
.	10	TRBV29-1	TRBJ1-1	SVVRQQGEAF
TRBD1	13	TRBV27	TRBJ1-5	ASRATGAIIMPQH
.	13	TRBV6-4	TRBJ1-5	ASMILRGRGQPQH
.	13	TRBV28	TRBJ2-2	ASSFSVVNTGELF
TRBD2	12	TRBV18	TRBJ2-7	ASSEWTSSYEQY
TRBD2	13	TRBV7-9	TRBJ2-3	ASSSEAGATDTQY